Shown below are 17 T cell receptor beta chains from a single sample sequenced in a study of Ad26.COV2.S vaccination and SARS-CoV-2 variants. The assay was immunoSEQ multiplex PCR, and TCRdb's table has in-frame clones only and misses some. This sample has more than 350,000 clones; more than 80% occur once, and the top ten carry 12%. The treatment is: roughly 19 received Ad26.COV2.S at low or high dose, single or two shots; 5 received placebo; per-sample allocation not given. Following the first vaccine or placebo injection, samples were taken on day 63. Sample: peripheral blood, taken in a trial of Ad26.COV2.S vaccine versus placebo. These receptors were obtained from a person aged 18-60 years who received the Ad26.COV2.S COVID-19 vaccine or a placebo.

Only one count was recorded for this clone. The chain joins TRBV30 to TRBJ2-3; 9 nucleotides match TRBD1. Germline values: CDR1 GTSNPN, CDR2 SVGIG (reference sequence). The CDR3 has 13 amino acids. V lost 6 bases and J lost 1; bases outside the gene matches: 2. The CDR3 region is CACRDRGTDTQYF. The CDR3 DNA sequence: TGTGCCTGCCGGGACAGGGGCACAGATACGCAGTATTTT.

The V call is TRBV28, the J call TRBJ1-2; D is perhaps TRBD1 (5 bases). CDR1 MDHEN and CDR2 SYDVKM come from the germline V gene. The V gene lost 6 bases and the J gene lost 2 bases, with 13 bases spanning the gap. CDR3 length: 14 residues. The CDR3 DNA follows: TGTGCCAGCAGGGTATATGACAGAAACTATGGCTACACCTTC. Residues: CASRVYDRNYGYTF.

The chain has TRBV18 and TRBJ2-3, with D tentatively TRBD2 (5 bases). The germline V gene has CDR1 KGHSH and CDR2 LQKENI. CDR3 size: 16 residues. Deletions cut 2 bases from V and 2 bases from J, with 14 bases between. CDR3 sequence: CASSPRDRGFTDTQYF. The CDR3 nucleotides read TGTGCCAGCTCACCAAGAGATCGCGGGTTCACAGATACGCAGTATTTT.

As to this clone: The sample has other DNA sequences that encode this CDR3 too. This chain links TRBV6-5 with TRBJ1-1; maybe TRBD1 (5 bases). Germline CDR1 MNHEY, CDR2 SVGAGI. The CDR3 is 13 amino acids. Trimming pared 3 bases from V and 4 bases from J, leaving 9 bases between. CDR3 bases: TGTGCCAGCAGTTATTCCGGGGGCACTGAAGCTTTCTTT. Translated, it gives CASSYSGGTEAFF.

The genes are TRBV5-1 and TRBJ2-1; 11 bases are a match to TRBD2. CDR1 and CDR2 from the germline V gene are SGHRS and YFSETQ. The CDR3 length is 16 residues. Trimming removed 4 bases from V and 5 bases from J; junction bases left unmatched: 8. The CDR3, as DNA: TGCGCCAGCAGCCCGGGACTAGCGGTACCGAACAATGAGCAGTTCTTC. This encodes CASSPGLAVPNNEQFF.

CDR3 sequence reads: CASRHAGTEDNEQFF. The CDR3 nucleotides read TGCGCCAGCAGACATGCCGGGACGGAGGACAATGAGCAGTTCTTC. This sequence joins TRBV5-1 and TRBJ2-1; either TRBD1 or TRBD2 may supply D (5 bases each). CDR3 size: 15 residues. Germline CDR1 and CDR2: SGHRS and YFSETQ. With 5 bases removed from V and 5 bases from J, the gap between germline ends came to 17 bases.

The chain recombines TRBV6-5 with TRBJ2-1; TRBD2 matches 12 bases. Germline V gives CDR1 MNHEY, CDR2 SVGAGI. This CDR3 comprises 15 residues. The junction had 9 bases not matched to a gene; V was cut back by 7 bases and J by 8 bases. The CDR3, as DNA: TGTGCCAGCACCGAAACTAGCGGGAGGTTCGATGAGCAGTTCTTC. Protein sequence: CASTETSGRFDEQFF.

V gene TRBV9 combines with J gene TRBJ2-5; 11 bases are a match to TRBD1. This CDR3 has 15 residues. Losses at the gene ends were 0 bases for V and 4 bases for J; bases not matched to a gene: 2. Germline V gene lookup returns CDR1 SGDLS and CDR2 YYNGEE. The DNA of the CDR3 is TGTGCCAGCAGCGTAGGGGACAGGGGGGGAGAGACCCAGTACTTC. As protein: CASSVGDRGGETQYF.

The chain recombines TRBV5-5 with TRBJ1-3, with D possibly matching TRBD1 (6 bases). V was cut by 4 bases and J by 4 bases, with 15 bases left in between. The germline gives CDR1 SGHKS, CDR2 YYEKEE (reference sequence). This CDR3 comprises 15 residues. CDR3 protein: CASSLGRGAGNTIYF. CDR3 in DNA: TGTGCCAGCAGCCTTGGACGGGGGGCGGGAAACACCATATATTTT.

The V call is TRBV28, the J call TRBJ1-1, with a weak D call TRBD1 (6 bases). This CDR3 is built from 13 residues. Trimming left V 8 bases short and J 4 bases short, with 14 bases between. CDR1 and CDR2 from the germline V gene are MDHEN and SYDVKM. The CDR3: CASSSGQSTEAFF. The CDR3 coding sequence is TGTGCCAGCTCCTCTGGACAGTCCACTGAAGCTTTCTTT. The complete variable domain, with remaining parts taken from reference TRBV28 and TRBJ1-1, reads DVKVTQSSRYLVKRTGEKVFLECVQDMDHENMFWYRQDPGLGLRLIYFSYDVKMKEKGDIPEGYSVSREKKERFSLILESASTNQTSMYLCASSSGQSTEAFFGQGTRLTVV.

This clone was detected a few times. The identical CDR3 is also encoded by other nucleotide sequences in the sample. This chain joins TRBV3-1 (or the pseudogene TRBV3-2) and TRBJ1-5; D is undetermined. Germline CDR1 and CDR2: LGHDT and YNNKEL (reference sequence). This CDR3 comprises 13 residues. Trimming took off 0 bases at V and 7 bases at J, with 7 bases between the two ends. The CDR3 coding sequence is TGTGCCAGCAGCCAAGATATAGGCCAGCCCCAGCATTTT. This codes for CASSQDIGQPQHF.

CDR3 region: CASSTPGLALSYNEQFF. CDR3 sequence (DNA): TGTGCCAGCAGCACTCCGGGACTAGCTCTCTCCTACAATGAGCAGTTCTTC. J is TRBJ2-1 and V is TRBV7-2; TRBD2 matches at 9 bases. V trimming: 5 bases; J trimming: 0 bases; junction bases outside the gene matches: 8. From germline, CDR1 is SGHTA and CDR2 FQGNSA. The CDR3 length is 17 residues.

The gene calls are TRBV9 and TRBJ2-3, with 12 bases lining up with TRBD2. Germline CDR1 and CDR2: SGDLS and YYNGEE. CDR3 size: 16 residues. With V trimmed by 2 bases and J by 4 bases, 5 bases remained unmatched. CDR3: CASSVSPSGRADTQYF. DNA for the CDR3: TGTGCCAGCAGCGTCTCGCCTAGCGGGAGGGCAGATACGCAGTATTTT.

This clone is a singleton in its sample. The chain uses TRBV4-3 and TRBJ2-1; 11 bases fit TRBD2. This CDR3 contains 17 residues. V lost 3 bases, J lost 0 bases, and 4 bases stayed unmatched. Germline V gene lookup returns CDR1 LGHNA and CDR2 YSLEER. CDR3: CASSHFLAGGSYNEQFF. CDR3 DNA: TGCGCCAGCAGCCATTTTCTAGCGGGAGGCTCCTACAATGAGCAGTTCTTC.

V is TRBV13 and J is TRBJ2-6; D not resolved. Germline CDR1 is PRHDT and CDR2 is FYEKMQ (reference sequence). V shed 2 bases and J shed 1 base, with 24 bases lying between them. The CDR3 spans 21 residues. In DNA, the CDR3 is TGTGCCAGCAGCTTACGCATTATAAGAGCAGCCTCACCTTCTGGGGCCAACGTCCTGACTTTC. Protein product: CASSLRIIRAASPSGANVLTF. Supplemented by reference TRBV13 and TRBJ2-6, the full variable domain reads AAGVIQSPRHLIKEKRETATLKCYPIPRHDTVYWYQQGPGQDPQFLISFYEKMQSDKGSIPDRFSAQQFSDYHSELNMSSLELGDSALYFCASSLRIIRAASPSGANVLTFGAGSRLTVL.

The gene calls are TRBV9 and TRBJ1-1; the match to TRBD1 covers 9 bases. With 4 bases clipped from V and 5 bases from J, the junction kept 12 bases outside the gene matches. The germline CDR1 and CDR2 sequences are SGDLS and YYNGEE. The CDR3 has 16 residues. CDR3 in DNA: TGTGCCAGCAGCTCACGGGACAGGGAATGGTTTACTGAAGCTTTCTTT. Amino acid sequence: CASSSRDREWFTEAFF.

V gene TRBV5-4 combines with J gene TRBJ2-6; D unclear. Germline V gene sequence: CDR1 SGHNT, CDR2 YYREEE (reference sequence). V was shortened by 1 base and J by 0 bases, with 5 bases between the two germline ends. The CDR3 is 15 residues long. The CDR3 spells CASSLRHSGANVLTF. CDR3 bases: TGTGCCAGCAGCTTGCGCCACTCTGGGGCCAACGTCCTGACTTTC.